The rows below give T cell receptor beta chains drawn from one sample of a study of breast tumors, draining lymph nodes, adjacent tissues. Each CDR3 protein gets one entry after TCRdb re-called the multiplex PCR reads with MiXCR. The sample holds about 110,000 distinct CDR3 sequences, 30% seen once. Sequenced: axillary lymph node tissue. Receptors were obtained from a female donor with breast cancer. Some clones in this sample may be carry-over from other donors' samples. Both conserved end residues are part of each CDR3. A D gene is named only where the DNA matches it firmly. Clone sizes are given selectively: once, few, many, or a class where the clone is expanded.

d_gene	abundance	v_gene	j_gene	CDR3nt	CDR3aa
TRBD1	many	TRBV20-1	TRBJ2-2	TGCAGTGCTGGACAGGGGAACACCGGGGAGCTGTTTTTT	CSAGQGNTGELFF
NA	many	TRBV6-2/TRBV6-3	TRBJ2-2	TGTGCCAGCAGTTACCCTACAGGGACGAACACCGGGGAGCTGTTTTTT	CASSYPTGTNTGELFF
NA	many	TRBV6-6	TRBJ1-3	TGTGCCAGCAGACGCCAAGGGAGGATGGAAGGAAACACCATATATTTT	CASRRQGRMEGNTIYF
NA	many	TRBV6-6	TRBJ1-2	TGTGCCAGCAGTCCCAGGTCGGGGGACTCTTACACCTTC	CASSPRSGDSYTF
NA	many	TRBV2	TRBJ1-1	TGTGCCAGCAGTGATTATACACTAAACACTGAAGCTTTCTTT	CASSDYTLNTEAFF
TRBD2	NA	TRBV5-6	TRBJ2-1	TGTGCCAGCAGCACACGGGACTATAATTACAATGAGCAGTTCTTC	CASSTRDYNYNEQFF
TRBD2	NA	TRBV7-6	TRBJ2-3	TGTGCCACCCGACTAGCGGGAGTTGCAGATACGCAGTATTTT	CATRLAGVADTQYF
TRBD2	many	TRBV20-1	TRBJ2-7	TGCAGTGCTAGGGCCTCGGGAGGCGAGCAGTACTTC	CSARASGGEQYF
NA	many	TRBV9	TRBJ2-7	TGTGCCAGCAGCGTAGAACCGGGAAAGTACGAGCAGTACTTC	CASSVEPGKYEQYF
NA	many	TRBV7-3	TRBJ2-2	TGTGCCAGCAGCTTACTCCACAGGTCGACCGGGGAGCTGTTTTTT	CASSLLHRSTGELFF
TRBD2	many	TRBV11-2	TRBJ2-5	TGTGCCAGCAGCTTTTTAAGACTAGCGGGAGGAGAGACCCAGTACTTC	CASSFLRLAGGETQYF
NA	NA	TRBV20-1	TRBJ1-6	TGCAGTGCTAGAGGGGTCTCTAATTCACCCCTCCACTTT	CSARGVSNSPLHF
TRBD1	many	TRBV24-1	TRBJ2-7	TGTGCCACCAGTGCCTCGACAGGGCCCTTCTACGAGCAGTACTTC	CATSASTGPFYEQYF
NA	once	TRBV20-1	TRBJ2-3	TGCAGTGCTGAATCCCCAGGCTCAGATACGCAGTATTTT	CSAESPGSDTQYF
TRBD2	NA	TRBV20-1	TRBJ2-3	TGCAGTGCAAGCCCTACTAGCGGGGGGCCTAGAGATACGCAGTATTTT	CSASPTSGGPRDTQYF
TRBD1	once	TRBV27	TRBJ1-1	TGTGCCAGCGTAAGGGACAGGGTGAGCACTGAAGCTTTCTTT	CASVRDRVSTEAFF
NA	NA	TRBV7-9	TRBJ1-3	TGTGCCAGCAGCTTAGTCGACAGCGGGGCCTCAAGCTCTGGAAACACCATATATTTT	CASSLVDSGASSSGNTIYF
NA	once	TRBV5-4	TRBJ1-1	TGTGCCAGCAGCTTGAGGGGTTCGGGCACTGAAGCTTTCTTT	CASSLRGSGTEAFF
NA	many	TRBV7-2	TRBJ1-2	TGTGCCAGCAGCTTAGCGGGGCACCTTAGCTATGGCTACCCCTTC	CASSLAGHLSYGYPF
TRBD2	many	TRBV20-1	TRBJ2-1	TGCAGTGCTAGGAGCCTAGCGGGGAGCTCCTACAATGAGCAGTTCTTC	CSARSLAGSSYNEQFF
TRBD2	NA	TRBV6-6	TRBJ2-3	TGTGCCAGCAGTCATCCCCGAGGGGGACTAGCGGGAGAGGGGCATACGCAGTATTTT	CASSHPRGGLAGEGHTQYF
TRBD2	NA	TRBV20-1	TRBJ2-1	TGCAGTGCTAGAGCCGGGGGGCTAGCGGGAGTAGTCTATGAGCAGTTCTTC	CSARAGGLAGVVYEQFF
TRBD1	NA	TRBV20-1	TRBJ2-6	TGCAGTGCTAGAGGGGGACAGGGTATTCAAAGGGCCAACGTCCTGACTTTC	CSARGGQGIQRANVLTF
NA	few	TRBV18	TRBJ2-1	TGTGCCAGCTCACCGACAGTGAGCTCCTACAATGAGCAGTTCTTC	CASSPTVSSYNEQFF
NA	many	TRBV9	TRBJ2-2	TGTGCCAGCAGCGCGAGGGGTTTGGTGGGGGAGCTGTTTTTT	CASSARGLVGELFF
TRBD2	many	TRBV19	TRBJ2-4	TGTGCCAGTAACTCGGGAGGATGGGACATTCAGTACTTC	CASNSGGWDIQYF
NA	NA	TRBV7-3	TRBJ2-3	TGTGCCAGCAGCTTAGAGCCCTGGGGGGATACGCAGTATTTT	CASSLEPWGDTQYF
TRBD2	many	TRBV4-1	TRBJ2-5	TGCGCCAGCAGCCAAGTTTCCGGGAGGGAGACCCAGTACTTC	CASSQVSGRETQYF
NA	many	TRBV20-1	TRBJ1-2	TGCAGTGCAGTATACACAGAGTCTTCTACCTTC	CSAVYTESSTF
NA	many	TRBV18	TRBJ1-5	TGTGCCAGCTCACCAGGGATTTATCAGCCCCAGCATTTT	CASSPGIYQPQHF
NA	many	TRBV7-2	TRBJ2-7	TGTGCCAGCAGCTTAGGATTGGCGGGAACAACCTACGAGCAGTACTTC	CASSLGLAGTTYEQYF
NA	many	TRBV28	TRBJ2-5	TGTGCCAGCAAACGAGAGACCCAGTACTTC	CASKRETQYF
NA	once	TRBV7-9	TRBJ2-2	TGCGCCAGCAGCTTGACGGAATTTCAGAACACCGGGGAGCTGTTTTTT	CASSLTEFQNTGELFF
NA	many	TRBV19	TRBJ1-4	TGTGCCAGTAGTATAAGCGGAGGGGGAGCAACTAATGAAAAACTGTTTTTT	CASSISGGGATNEKLFF
TRBD1	many	TRBV12-3/TRBV12-4	TRBJ1-2	TGTGCCAGCAGTTTCCAGGGGGCCCAGAACTATGGCTACACCTTC	CASSFQGAQNYGYTF
TRBD1	NA	TRBV5-1	TRBJ2-7	TGCGCCAGCAGCTTGACGGCAGGGGGAGAGTACGAGCAGTACTTC	CASSLTAGGEYEQYF
TRBD1	NA	TRBV27	TRBJ1-6	TGTGCCAGCAGACCGGGACAGGGTTGGAATTTACCCCTCCACTTT	CASRPGQGWNLPLHF
NA	NA	TRBV20-1	TRBJ2-7	TGCAGTGCTAGAGTTGGTCTGGCCAGCTCCGAGCAGTACTTC	CSARVGLASSEQYF
NA	NA	TRBV29-1	TRBJ1-3	TGCAGCGTTGTGGTTAACTCTGGAAACACCATATATTTT	CSVVVNSGNTIYF
TRBD1	few	TRBV5-5	TRBJ1-1	TGTGCCAGCAGCTGGCTCGGGCAGGGGGGCACTGAAGCTTTCTTT	CASSWLGQGGTEAFF
NA	many	TRBV20-1	TRBJ2-1	TGCAGTGCTAGGTTAGGTTCGGCGGGGAATGAGCAGTTCTTC	CSARLGSAGNEQFF
NA	many	TRBV7-9	TRBJ2-5	TGTGCCAGCAACATCATCCCGGAGACCCAGTACTTC	CASNIIPETQYF
TRBD2	many	TRBV20-1	TRBJ2-2	TGCAGTGCTAGAGATCAACTAGCGGGGGGATTCGGGGAGCTGTTTTTT	CSARDQLAGGFGELFF
TRBD1	few	TRBV10-1	TRBJ1-3	TGCGCCGTCTCCGGGACAGCCGAGATTAGCGGAAACACCATATATTTT	CAVSGTAEISGNTIYF
NA	NA	TRBV6-7	TRBJ1-4	TGTGCCAGCAGTTGTAATGACAGCGGGCCTCTTGGGGAAAGTGAAAAACTGTTTTTT	CASSCNDSGPLGESEKLFF
TRBD2	many	TRBV7-2	TRBJ2-5	TGTGCCAGCAGCCCCGGACTAGCGGGGGGGCAAGAGACCCAGTACTTC	CASSPGLAGGQETQYF
NA	many	TRBV29-1	TRBJ1-2	TGCAGCGTTCAACAGATCTATGGCTACACCTTC	CSVQQIYGYTF
TRBD1	many	TRBV20-1	TRBJ1-5	TGCAGTGCTAGAGGGGGGGGGACAGGGACTTATCAGCCCCAGCATTTT	CSARGGGTGTYQPQHF
NA	NA	TRBV7-2	TRBJ2-1	TGTGCCAGCAGCCGCGGAGGTAGGGATGAGCAGTTCTTC	CASSRGGRDEQFF
NA	NA	TRBV25-1	TRBJ1-6	TGTGCCAGCAGTGAATGGAATTCTAATTCACCCCTCCACTTT	CASSEWNSNSPLHF
TRBD1	NA	TRBV9	TRBJ2-7	TGTGCCAGCAGCGTAGGGACAGGTCCCCCCTACGAGCAGTACTTC	CASSVGTGPPYEQYF